The next 8 T cell receptor beta chains were all read from a single sample in a study of cytomegalovirus exposure and HLA in healthy donors. PCR primers comprised 60 Vbeta and 13 Jbeta primers. Method: immunoSEQ multiplex PCR; TCRdb's copy keeps in-frame clones and lacks some. The sample carries over 150,000 clones, roughly 85% recorded once. The source material was PBMCs. Receptors were obtained from a woman in her forties or fifties in good health and CMV-seronegative.

The rearrangement links TRBV6-5 to TRBJ1-4; 8 bases align to TRBD1. This CDR3 region has 14 residues. The germline gives CDR1 MNHEY, CDR2 SVGAGI. V dropped 6 bases and J dropped 8; count of bases not matched to a gene: 8. The CDR3 protein is CASRAQGATEKLFF. The CDR3 DNA is TGTGCCAGCAGGGCGCAGGGGGCGACAGAAAAACTGTTTTTT.

CDR3 loop: CASSAWGQGASYEQYF. Here the CDR3 DNA reads TGTGCCAGCAGTGCCTGGGGACAGGGGGCTTCCTACGAGCAGTACTTC. The chain uses TRBV25-1 and TRBJ2-7, with 12 bases aligning to TRBD1. Germline V gene data show CDR1 as MGHDK and CDR2 as SYGVNS. The CDR3 is made up of 16 amino acids. The junction had 5 bases not matched to a gene; V was cut back by 4 bases and J by 1 base.

This rearrangement joins TRBV28 to TRBJ2-7; TRBD2 might be the D (6 bases). The CDR3 is made up of 16 amino acids. The V and J ends lost 4 bases and 4 bases respectively, with 20 bases between them. Germline V gives CDR1 MDHEN, CDR2 SYDVKM. CDR3 amino acids: CASSSPGLEAMYEQYF. The CDR3, as DNA: TGTGCCAGCAGTTCTCCGGGACTCGAGGCCATGTACGAGCAGTACTTC. The entire variable domain, with the rest obtained from reference TRBV28 and TRBJ2-7, is as follows: DVKVTQSSRYLVKRTGEKVFLECVQDMDHENMFWYRQDPGLGLRLIYFSYDVKMKEKGDIPEGYSVSREKKERFSLILESASTNQTSMYLCASSSPGLEAMYEQYFGPGTRLTVT.

The chain is built from TRBV6-1 and TRBJ2-7, with TRBD2 identical over 11 bases. The germline CDR1 and CDR2 sequences are MNHNS and SASEGT. V shed 6 bases, J shed 2 bases, and the junction held 6 bases outside the gene matches. The CDR3 contains 15 residues. CDR3 region: CASRQELAGAYEQYF. In DNA, the CDR3 is TGTGCCAGCAGACAGGAACTAGCGGGGGCCTACGAGCAGTACTTC.

The chain joins TRBV28 to TRBJ2-1; D not resolved. Trimming took 5 bases from V and 0 from J, leaving 5 bases between them. This CDR3 region has 13 residues. Germline-derived CDR1 and CDR2 are MDHEN and SYDVKM. CDR3 nucleotide sequence: TGTGCCAGCAGTCCAGGCTCCTACAATGAGCAGTTCTTC. It codes for CASSPGSYNEQFF.

The rearrangement links TRBV7-3 to TRBJ2-2; a possible D gene is TRBD1 (6 bases). Looked up from germline, CDR1 is SGHTA and CDR2 is FQGTGA. The V gene lost 3 bases and the J gene lost 1 base, with 18 bases spanning the gap. The CDR3 has 18 amino acids. CDR3 loop: CASSLSGEYGVNTGELFF. CDR3 coding DNA: TGTGCCAGCAGCTTGTCAGGGGAGTACGGAGTGAACACCGGGGAGCTGTTTTTT.

V usage is TRBV4-3 and J usage is TRBJ2-3; D is perhaps TRBD1 (5 bases). CDR1 LGHNA and CDR2 YSLEER come from the germline V gene. Trimming cost V 3 bases and J 3 bases, with 10 bases left between them. The CDR3 has 14 amino acids. CDR3 region: CASSHPHRTDTQYF. As DNA, the CDR3 is TGCGCCAGCAGCCACCCACACAGGACAGATACGCAGTATTTT.

Details on this clone: In the same sample, other DNA sequences code for this CDR3. The chain joins TRBV7-8 to TRBJ2-2; D is undetermined. The CDR3 is 16 residues long. Trimming left V 5 bases short and J 2 bases short, with 15 bases between. The germline gives CDR1 SGHVS, CDR2 FQNEAQ. The CDR3 loop reads CASSLKLGLNTGELFF. CDR3 sequence (DNA): TGTGCCAGCAGCCTAAAGTTGGGCTTAAACACCGGGGAGCTGTTTTTT.